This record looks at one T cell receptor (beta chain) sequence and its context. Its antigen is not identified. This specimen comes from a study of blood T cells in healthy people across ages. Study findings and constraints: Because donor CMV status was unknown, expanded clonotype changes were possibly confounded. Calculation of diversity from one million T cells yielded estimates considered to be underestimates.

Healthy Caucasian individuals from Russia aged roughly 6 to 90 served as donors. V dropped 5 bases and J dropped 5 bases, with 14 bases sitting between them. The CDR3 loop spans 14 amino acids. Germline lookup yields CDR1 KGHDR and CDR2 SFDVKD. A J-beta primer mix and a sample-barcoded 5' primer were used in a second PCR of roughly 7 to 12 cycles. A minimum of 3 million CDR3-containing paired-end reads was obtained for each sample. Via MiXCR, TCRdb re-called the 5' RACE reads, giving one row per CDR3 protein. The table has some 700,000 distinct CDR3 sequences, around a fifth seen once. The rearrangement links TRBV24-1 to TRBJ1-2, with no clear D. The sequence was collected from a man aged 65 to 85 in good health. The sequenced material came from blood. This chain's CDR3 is CATSVGRGQYGYTF. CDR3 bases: TGTGCCACCAGTGTAGGACGCGGGCAATATGGCTACACCTTC.